This passage covers 30 T cell receptor beta chains from one sample sequenced in a study of T-cell reconstitution after alpha-beta-depleted transplantation in children (dated by TCRdb to about 2016). Library creation used PCR. Instrument on record: Illumina HiSeq 2500. To normalize quantification of the TCRbeta repertoire, the TCR libraries were built with molecular barcoding that relied on unique molecular identifiers. Starting from the raw public reads, TCRdb applied fastp trimming at Q25, assembled clones with MiXCR and retained in-frame beta chains. CDR3 protein duplicates are merged, each entry listing the most common genes and DNA. In all, the sample holds approximately 420,000 distinct CDR3 sequences, and approximately 10% of those were seen once. The top ten clones comprise 4.5% to 6.5% of the sample. Here the sequenced sample was PBMCs from the stem cell graft donor, taken from the stem cell graft. The receptors originated from a human donor who donated a stem cell graft to a child with acute myeloid leukemia.

The V call is TRBV6-2 or TRBV6-3, the J call TRBJ2-7; TRBD2 matches at 8 bases. Losses at the gene ends were 4 bases for V and 5 bases for J; bases not matched to a gene: 7. The V gene's germline CDR1 is MNHEY and CDR2 SVGEGT. There are 14 residues in the CDR3. As DNA, the CDR3 is TGTGCCAGCAGTTCGACTAGCGTGATCGACGAGCAGTACTTC. This translates into CASSSTSVIDEQYF.

This chain connects TRBV30 to TRBJ2-5; maybe TRBD2 (5 bases). The germline V gene encodes CDR1 GTSNPN and CDR2 SVGIG (reference sequence). The CDR3 has 11 amino acids. With 4 bases removed from V and 9 bases from J, the gap between germline ends came to 12 bases. Here the CDR3 DNA reads TGTGCCTGGACCTCGGGAACAGCCCAGTACTTC. It specifies CAWTSGTAQYF.

This clonotype appeared many times. This sequence joins TRBV10-3 and TRBJ2-3; either TRBD1 or TRBD2 may supply D (5 bases each). The V end lost 7 bases, the J end lost 7 bases, and 12 bases lay between the germline ends. The CDR3 covers 12 residues. From germline, CDR1 is ENHRY and CDR2 SYGVKD. The CDR3, as DNA: TGTGCCATCATGAGGGACGTACATACGCAGTATTTT. Protein: CAIMRDVHTQYF.

Only a few counts were recorded for this clonotype. This sequence joins TRBV4-1 and TRBJ2-5; 7 bases agree with TRBD1. V gave up 0 bases and J gave up 5 bases; unmatched junction bases: 9. This CDR3 is 16 amino acids long. Germline values: CDR1 MGHRA, CDR2 YSYEKL. The CDR3 nucleotides read TGCGCCAGCAGCCAAGACCCCGACAGGGCGTACGAGACCCAGTACTTC. Amino acid sequence: CASSQDPDRAYETQYF.

This clonotype was seen at least ten times. The chain is built from TRBV5-1 and TRBJ2-7, with TRBD2 matching 11 bases. CDR1 is SGHRS, CDR2 YFSETQ, per germline. The CDR3 consists of 16 residues. J lost 6 bases, V lost 0 bases, and 8 bases had no gene match. CDR3 bases: TGCGCCAGCAGCTTGGGGAATAGCGGGGGGGCCGGCGAGCAGTACGTC. It codes for CASSLGNSGGAGEQYV.

The chain uses TRBV25-1 and TRBJ2-2; D not resolved. Germline lookup yields CDR1 MGHDK and CDR2 SYGVNS. The CDR3 sequence is 13 residues long. Between the trimmed V and J ends, which lost 3 bases and 1 base, there was a span of 3 bases. The CDR3 coding sequence is TGTGCCAGCAGTGACAAGAACACCGGGGAGCTGTTTTTT. This encodes CASSDKNTGELFF.

The chain links TRBV2 to TRBJ2-2; maybe TRBD1 (5 bases). The CDR3 contains 15 residues. Germline CDR1 is SNHLY and CDR2 is FYNNEI. V was trimmed by 0 bases and J by 6 bases, leaving 11 bases between them. CDR3 sequence (DNA): TGTGCCAGCAGTGAAGCCGCCCCAGGGTCCGGGGAGCTGTTTTTT. The encoded protein is CASSEAAPGSGELFF.

The V and J genes are TRBV6-5 and TRBJ1-1, with D possibly being TRBD1 (6 bases). Trimming left V 0 bases short and J 1 base short, with 9 bases between. Per germline, CDR1 MNHEY and CDR2 SVGAGI. The CDR3 is made up of 15 amino acids. The CDR3 DNA reads as TGTGCCAGCAGTTACTCCACGGGACAGAACACTGAAGCTTTCTTT. Translated, it gives CASSYSTGQNTEAFF.

This clonotype showed up many times. The chain links TRBV24-1 to TRBJ1-4; D ambiguous. Germline CDR1 and CDR2: KGHDR and SFDVKD. The V end was cut by 4 bases, the J end by 3 bases, with 5 bases between. The CDR3 is made up of 13 amino acids. CDR3 nucleotide sequence: TGTGCCACCAGTGAGGGGTCTAATGAAAAACTGTTTTTT. Amino acids: CATSEGSNEKLFF.

The CDR3 region has the DNA TGTGCCAGCAGTGAATCTGGGACAGGAAGTTTGTCGACTAATGAAAAACTGTTTTTT. Translating it yields CASSESGTGSLSTNEKLFF. This rearrangement joins TRBV25-1 to TRBJ1-4; 8 bases map to TRBD1. Germline CDR1 MGHDK, CDR2 SYGVNS. The V gene end was trimmed by 1 base and the J gene end by 2 bases; junction bases not matched to a gene: 12. The CDR3 contains 19 residues.

This clonotype was counted many times. The chain joins TRBV20-1 to TRBJ2-1; 9 bases fit TRBD2. This CDR3 comprises 15 residues. The germline gives CDR1 DFQATT, CDR2 SNEGSKA (reference sequence). After removal of 6 bases from V and 6 bases from J, the junction contained 12 bases not matched to a gene. The CDR3 DNA reads as TGCAGTGCCCCCCGCGGCGGGGGGGCAATCAATGAGCAGTTCTTC. Its translation is CSAPRGGGAINEQFF.

This clonotype was counted ten times or more. Written as DNA, the CDR3 is TGTGCCAGCAGTTTGACAGGGGGCGGGGAGACCCAGTACTTC. It yields the protein CASSLTGGGETQYF. The chain combines TRBV7-2 with TRBJ2-5; TRBD1 aligns across 10 bases. The CDR3 extends over 14 amino acids. CDR1 and CDR2 (germline): SGHTA, FQGNSA. V gave up 6 bases and J gave up 5 bases; unmatched junction bases: 6.

This chain joins TRBV5-1 and TRBJ1-2; TRBD1 matches at 7 bases. The CDR3 consists of 16 residues. J lost 1 base, V lost 4 bases, and 10 bases had no gene match. CDR1 SGHRS and CDR2 YFSETQ come from the germline V gene. Here the CDR3 reads CASSLGPGQSNYGYTF. CDR3 DNA: TGCGCCAGCAGCCTTGGCCCGGGACAGAGTAACTATGGCTACACCTTC.

The gene calls are TRBV7-2 and TRBJ2-7; TRBD2 matches 8 bases. The CDR3 runs 15 residues. In germline, CDR1 is SGHTA, CDR2 FQGNSA. Trimming took 3 bases from V and 0 from J; bases not matched to a gene: 4. The CDR3 bases are TGTGCCAGCAGCTTTCTAGCGGGCGTCTCCTACGAGCAGTACTTC. Amino acids: CASSFLAGVSYEQYF.

The genes are TRBV7-2 and TRBJ2-7; 7 nucleotides match TRBD2. The CDR3 loop spans 14 amino acids. CDR1 SGHTA and CDR2 FQGNSA come from the germline V gene. The J segment lost 2 bases and the V segment lost 2 bases, leaving 3 bases of the junction unmatched. The CDR3 region has the DNA TGTGCCAGCAGCTTATGGGAGGGCCCCTACGAGCAGTACTTC. Amino acid sequence: CASSLWEGPYEQYF.

Many counts were recorded for this clonotype. The genes are TRBV4-1 and TRBJ2-3, with D possibly being TRBD1 or TRBD2 (5 bases each). Germline V gene data show CDR1 as MGHRA and CDR2 as YSYEKL. Trimming removed 5 bases from V and 4 bases from J, with 10 bases in between. The length of the CDR3 is 13 residues. This chain's CDR3 is CASSSRDPDTQYF. The CDR3 nucleotides read TGCGCCAGCAGCAGCCGGGACCCAGATACGCAGTATTTT.

This clonotype appeared a few times. The chain links TRBV6-1 to TRBJ1-5; D is perhaps TRBD1 (5 bases). In germline, CDR1 is MNHNS, CDR2 SASEGT. Trimming took off 9 bases at V and 3 bases at J, with 12 bases between the two ends. The CDR3 totals 13 residues. In nucleotides, the CDR3 is TGTGCCAGTATCCGGGACTACAATCAGCCCCAGCATTTT. This sequence encodes CASIRDYNQPQHF.

The rearrangement uses TRBV6-1 and TRBJ1-2; 8 bases match TRBD1. V shed 6 bases, J shed 8 bases, and the junction held 14 bases outside the gene matches. Germline V CDR1 and CDR2: MNHNS, SASEGT. The CDR3 covers 15 residues. In nucleotides, the CDR3 is TGTGCCAGCAGCCCTCAGACCTCAGGGGGCGTCGGCTACACCTTC. This encodes CASSPQTSGGVGYTF.

V usage is TRBV20-1 and J usage is TRBJ1-5; D might be TRBD1 (5 bases). The CDR3 has 14 residues. In germline, CDR1 is DFQATT, CDR2 SNEGSKA (reference sequence). The V end lost 3 bases, the J end lost 6 bases, and 15 bases lay between the germline ends. CDR3 nucleotides: TGCAGTGCTAGCGACTTACGGGGGGGTCAGCCCCAGCATTTT. Amino acid sequence: CSASDLRGGQPQHF.

This clonotype was picked up a small number of times. The chain couples TRBV28 to TRBJ1-5; 8 bases match TRBD1. This CDR3 has 15 residues. The V and J ends lost 5 bases and 2 bases, in that order; junction bases with no gene match: 5. CDR1 and CDR2 (germline): MDHEN, SYDVKM. The CDR3 here is CASSPRGQGNQPQHF. The CDR3 DNA follows: TGTGCCAGCAGTCCCAGGGGGCAAGGCAATCAGCCCCAGCATTTT.

In its sample, this clonotype was seen many times. The V gene is TRBV2, the J gene TRBJ2-2, with D unresolved. The V and J ends lost 6 bases and 3 bases respectively, with 2 bases between them. Per germline, CDR1 SNHLY and CDR2 FYNNEI. The CDR3 is made up of 11 amino acids. CDR3: CASRYTGELFF. DNA for the CDR3: TGTGCCAGCAGATACACCGGGGAGCTGTTTTTT.

The rearrangement links TRBV29-1 to TRBJ1-2, with D perhaps TRBD1 (5 bases). The CDR3 covers 16 residues. V was pared by 5 bases and J by 4 bases, with 23 bases between. The germline V gene has CDR1 SQVTM and CDR2 ANQGSEA. CDR3 residues: CSVISFRRDGSYGYTF. The CDR3 DNA reads as TGCAGCGTTATCTCGTTCCGGCGGGACGGAAGCTATGGCTACACCTTC. Full variable domain (remainder filled in from reference TRBV29-1 and TRBJ1-2): SAVISQKPSRDICQRGTSLTIQCQVDSQVTMMFWYRQQPGQSLTLIATANQGSEATYESGFVIDKFPISRPNLTFSTLTVSNMSPEDSSIYLCSVISFRRDGSYGYTFGSGTRLTVV.

The chain recombines TRBV6-1 with TRBJ2-1, with 7 positions matching TRBD2. From germline, CDR1 is MNHNS and CDR2 SASEGT. With 8 bases clipped from V and 9 bases from J, the junction kept 10 bases outside the gene matches. This CDR3 is 13 amino acids long. CDR3 sequence (DNA): TGTGCCAGCCGGCTAGCGGAGATAGGTGAGCAGTTCTTC. Translated, it gives CASRLAEIGEQFF.

The genes are TRBV30 and TRBJ2-3, with D possibly TRBD1 on 5 matching bases. Trimming took off 7 bases at V and 2 bases at J, with 10 bases between the two ends. The CDR3 sequence is 12 residues long. Germline loops: CDR1 GTSNPN, CDR2 SVGIG (reference sequence). In DNA form, the CDR3 reads TGTGCCTCTCAGGGCCCCACAGATACGCAGTATTTT. Encoded protein: CASQGPTDTQYF.

The CDR3 sequence: CASSLAYGYEQYV. CDR3 coding DNA: TGTGCCAGCAGTTTAGCGTATGGCTACGAGCAGTACGTC. The genes are TRBV12-3 or TRBV12-4 and TRBJ2-7; D is ambiguous. Trimming removed 0 bases at V and 3 bases at J, with 6 bases between. The CDR3 loop spans 13 amino acids.

The chain combines TRBV12-3 or TRBV12-4 with TRBJ2-1; TRBD2 is a possible D gene (6 bases). V shed 0 bases and J shed 3 bases, with 15 bases lying between them. The CDR3 is 17 amino acids. CDR3: CASSLARVGGNYNEQFF. DNA for the CDR3: TGTGCCAGCAGTTTAGCCCGAGTAGGAGGGAACTACAATGAGCAGTTCTTC.

This clonotype was counted many times. The gene calls are TRBV29-1 and TRBJ2-1; D call uncertain. CDR1 is SQVTM, CDR2 ANQGSEA, per germline. Trimming stripped 1 base from V and 9 bases from J, with 1 base between. The CDR3 runs 9 residues. This CDR3 reads CSVEVEQFF. In DNA form, the CDR3 reads TGCAGCGTTGAAGTTGAGCAGTTCTTC.

The genes are TRBV10-3 and TRBJ2-7; TRBD2 might be the D (6 bases). The germline V and J ends were trimmed by 6 bases and 4 bases, with 7 bases remaining between them. CDR1 and CDR2 (germline): ENHRY, SYGVKD. This CDR3 has 11 residues. The CDR3 region is CAISREYEQYF. The CDR3 DNA reads as TGTGCCATCAGCCGGGAGTACGAGCAGTACTTC.

The chain employs TRBV19 and TRBJ2-6, with TRBD2 matching 10 bases. Losses at the gene ends were 7 bases for V and 3 bases for J; bases not matched to a gene: 6. The CDR3 has 16 amino acids. From germline, CDR1 is LNHDA and CDR2 SQIVND (reference sequence). The CDR3 is CASTERGGFGANVLTF. The CDR3 nucleotides are TGTGCCAGTACGGAGCGGGGGGGCTTTGGGGCCAACGTCCTGACTTTC.

This clonotype was seen only a few times. The chain joins TRBV18 to TRBJ2-5; 12 nucleotides match TRBD2. With 2 bases clipped from V and 5 bases from J, the junction kept 3 bases outside the gene matches. Germline V gene lookup returns CDR1 KGHSH and CDR2 LQKENI. The CDR3 length is 15 residues. The DNA of the CDR3 is TGTGCCAGCTCACCAACTAGCGGGAGGATTGAGACCCAGTACTTC. Its protein is CASSPTSGRIETQYF. The variable domain in full, completed from reference TRBV18 and TRBJ2-5, reads NAGVMQNPRHLVRRRGQEARLRCSPMKGHSHVYWYRQLPEEGLKFMVYLQKENIIDESGMPKERFSAEFPKEGPSILRIQQVVRGDSAAYFCASSPTSGRIETQYFGPGTRLLVL.